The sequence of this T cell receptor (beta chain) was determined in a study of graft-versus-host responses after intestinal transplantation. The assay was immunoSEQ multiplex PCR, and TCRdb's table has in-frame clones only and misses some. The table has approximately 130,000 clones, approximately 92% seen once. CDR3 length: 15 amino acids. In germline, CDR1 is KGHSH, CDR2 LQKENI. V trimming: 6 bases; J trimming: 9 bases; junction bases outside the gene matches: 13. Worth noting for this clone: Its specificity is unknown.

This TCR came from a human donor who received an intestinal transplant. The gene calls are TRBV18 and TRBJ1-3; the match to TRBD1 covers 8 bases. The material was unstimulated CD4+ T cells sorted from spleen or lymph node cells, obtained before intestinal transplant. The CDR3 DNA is TGTGCCAGCTCGACCGACCCGGACAGGGCGACCACCATATATTTT. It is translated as CASSTDPDRATTIYF.